The sequence of this TCR beta chain was determined in a study of regulatory T cells in long-lasting Graves disease. TCR beta libraries were built with iRepertoire HTBI primers and Arm-PCR of CDR3 regions. TCRdb independently ran MiXCR on the multiplex PCR reads; one entry per CDR3 protein. Among 450,000 to 650,000 distinct CDR3 sequences listed, more than 15% were seen once. The CDR3 has 15 amino acids. V lost 9 bases and J lost 1; bases outside the gene matches: 8. Germline assignment: CDR1 LNHDA and CDR2 SQIVND (reference sequence). The sample holds many counts of this clonotype. Time point noted: newly diagnosed GD, antithyroid drugs for less than 3 months. Extracted PBMC RNA gave rise to the TCR library. Per American Thyroid Association guidelines, Graves' disease was diagnosed. These records were also assigned to another study, of T cells in Graves' hyperthyroidism and ophthalmopathy.

This chain uses TRBV19 with TRBJ2-3; 9 nucleotides align to TRBD1. The sequencing used peripheral blood mononuclear cells (PBMCs), collected at new diagnosis, from a patient treated with antithyroid drugs. The origin of this receptor is a woman aged 35-65 years with Graves disease. CDR3 region: CASRTGGAGTDTQYF. The CDR3 DNA follows: TGTGCCAGCAGAACAGGGGGCGCCGGCACAGATACGCAGTATTTT.